Included here is one TCR beta chain sequence, with context. Its antigen is not known. The protocol was immunoSEQ multiplex PCR, while the TCRdb copy is restricted to in-frame clones and leaves out a portion. The profile covers more than 200,000 clones, with more than 85% appearing a single time and more than 10% taken by the ten largest. This record belongs to a study of cytomegalovirus exposure and HLA in healthy donors. General study results and limits: That first-cohort TCR clusters tended to co-occur in the 130 or so validation repertoires was found in a later analysis. The authors enumerated under 200 TCR beta chains as linked to cytomegalovirus. Reports indicated that the classifier achieved high specificity and sensitivity in diagnosing cytomegalovirus status.

The validation cohort, a group of some 120 subjects, included the donors and was separate from the approximately 650-subject first cohort. The sample taken for sequencing was PBMCs. This TCR was sampled from a man between 18 and 29 years old in good health and CMV-seropositive.

The CDR3 DNA sequence: TGTGCCAGCAGCCAGACGGCTCTCAGCACCTTC. Translated, it gives CASSQTALSTF. V gene TRBV7-2 combines with J gene TRBJ1-2; D is unclear. V gave up 5 bases and J gave up 13 bases, with 14 bases separating them. The CDR3 is 11 residues long. Per germline, CDR1 SGHTA and CDR2 FQGNSA.